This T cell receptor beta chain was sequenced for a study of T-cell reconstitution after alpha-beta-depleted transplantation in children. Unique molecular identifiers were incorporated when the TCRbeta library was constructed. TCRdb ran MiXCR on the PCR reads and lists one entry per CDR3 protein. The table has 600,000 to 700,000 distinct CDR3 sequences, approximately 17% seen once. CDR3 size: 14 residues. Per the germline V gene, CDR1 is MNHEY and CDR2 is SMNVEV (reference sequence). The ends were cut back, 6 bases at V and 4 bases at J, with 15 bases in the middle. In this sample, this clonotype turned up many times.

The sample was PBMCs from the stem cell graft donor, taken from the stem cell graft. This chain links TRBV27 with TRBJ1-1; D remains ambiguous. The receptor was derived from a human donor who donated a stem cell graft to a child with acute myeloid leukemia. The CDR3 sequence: CASSQTGEGTEAFF. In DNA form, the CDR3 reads TGTGCCAGCAGCCAGACCGGGGAAGGCACTGAAGCTTTCTTT.